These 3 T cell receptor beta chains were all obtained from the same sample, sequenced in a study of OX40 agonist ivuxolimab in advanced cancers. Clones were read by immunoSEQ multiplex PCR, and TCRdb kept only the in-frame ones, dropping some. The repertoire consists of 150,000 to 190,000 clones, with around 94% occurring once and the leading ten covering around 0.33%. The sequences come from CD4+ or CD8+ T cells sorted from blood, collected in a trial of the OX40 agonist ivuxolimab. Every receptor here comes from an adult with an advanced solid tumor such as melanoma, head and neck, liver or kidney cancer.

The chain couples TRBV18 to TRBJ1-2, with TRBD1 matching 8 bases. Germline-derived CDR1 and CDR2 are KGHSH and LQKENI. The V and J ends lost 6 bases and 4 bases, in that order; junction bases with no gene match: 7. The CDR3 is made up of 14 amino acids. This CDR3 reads CASSPRTGSYGYTF. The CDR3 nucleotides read TGTGCCAGCTCCCCCCGGACAGGGAGCTATGGCTACACCTTC.

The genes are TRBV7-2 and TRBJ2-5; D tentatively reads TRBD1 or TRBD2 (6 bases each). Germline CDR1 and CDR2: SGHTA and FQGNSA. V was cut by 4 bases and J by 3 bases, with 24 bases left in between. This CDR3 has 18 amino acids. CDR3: CASSSGAVARWGKETQYF. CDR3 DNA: TGTGCCAGCAGCTCGGGGGCTGTCGCTAGATGGGGTAAAGAGACCCAGTACTTC.

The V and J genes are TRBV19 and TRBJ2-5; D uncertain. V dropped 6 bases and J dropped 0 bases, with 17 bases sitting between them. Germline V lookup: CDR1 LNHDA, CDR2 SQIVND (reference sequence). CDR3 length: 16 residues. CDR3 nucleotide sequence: TGTGCCAGTAGCCATCGAGGACGCAGGTACCAAGAGACCCAGTACTTC. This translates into CASSHRGRRYQETQYF.